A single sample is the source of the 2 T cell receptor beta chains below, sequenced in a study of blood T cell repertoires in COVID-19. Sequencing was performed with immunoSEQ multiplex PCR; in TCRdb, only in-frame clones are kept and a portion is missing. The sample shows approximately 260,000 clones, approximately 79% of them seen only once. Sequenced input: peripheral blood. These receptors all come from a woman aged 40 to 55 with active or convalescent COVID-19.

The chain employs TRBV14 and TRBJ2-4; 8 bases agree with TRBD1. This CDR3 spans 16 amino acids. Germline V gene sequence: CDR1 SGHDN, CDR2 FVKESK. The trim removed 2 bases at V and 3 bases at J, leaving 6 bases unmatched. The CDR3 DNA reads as TGTGCCAGCAGCCAAACGACAGGGGACCTCAAAAACATTCAGTACTTC. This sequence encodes CASSQTTGDLKNIQYF.

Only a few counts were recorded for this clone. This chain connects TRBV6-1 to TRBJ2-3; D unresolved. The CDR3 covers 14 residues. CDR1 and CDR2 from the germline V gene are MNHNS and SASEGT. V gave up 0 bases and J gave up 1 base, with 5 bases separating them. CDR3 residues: CASSEASGTDTQYF. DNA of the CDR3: TGTGCCAGCAGTGAAGCATCCGGCACAGATACGCAGTATTTT.